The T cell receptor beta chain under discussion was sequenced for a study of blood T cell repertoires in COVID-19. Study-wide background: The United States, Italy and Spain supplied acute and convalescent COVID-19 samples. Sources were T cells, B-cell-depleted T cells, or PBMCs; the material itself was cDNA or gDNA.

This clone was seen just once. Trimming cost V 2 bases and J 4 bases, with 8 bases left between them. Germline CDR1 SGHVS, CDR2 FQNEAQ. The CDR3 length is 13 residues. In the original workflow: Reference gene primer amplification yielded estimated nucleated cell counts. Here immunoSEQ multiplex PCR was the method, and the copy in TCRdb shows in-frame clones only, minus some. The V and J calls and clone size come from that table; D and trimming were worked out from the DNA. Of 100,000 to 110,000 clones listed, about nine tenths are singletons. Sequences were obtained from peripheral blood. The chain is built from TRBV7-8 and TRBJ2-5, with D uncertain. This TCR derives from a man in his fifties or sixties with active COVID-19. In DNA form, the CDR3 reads TGTGCCAGCAGCTTACGGGTCCGAGAGACCCAGTACTTC. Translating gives CASSLRVRETQYF.